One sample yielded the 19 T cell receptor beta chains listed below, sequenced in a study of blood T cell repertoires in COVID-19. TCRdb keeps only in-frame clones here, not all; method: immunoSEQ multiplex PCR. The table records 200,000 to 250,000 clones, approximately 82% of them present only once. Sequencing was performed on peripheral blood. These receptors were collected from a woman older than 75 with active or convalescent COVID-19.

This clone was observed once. CDR3 DNA sequence: TGTGCCAGCAGTGACAGGGGGAACGGGGAGCTGTTTTTT. Translated: CASSDRGNGELFF. This chain uses TRBV2 with TRBJ2-2; 7 bases match TRBD1. CDR1 is SNHLY, CDR2 FYNNEI, per germline. V dropped 3 bases and J dropped 7; count of bases not matched to a gene: 2. CDR3 length: 13 amino acids.

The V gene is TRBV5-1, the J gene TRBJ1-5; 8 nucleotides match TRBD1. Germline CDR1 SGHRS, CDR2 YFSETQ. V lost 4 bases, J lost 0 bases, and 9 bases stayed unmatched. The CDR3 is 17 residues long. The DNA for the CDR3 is TGCGCCAGCAGCCCAGGGACAGGCCATTTTAGCAATCAGCCCCAGCATTTT. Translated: CASSPGTGHFSNQPQHF.

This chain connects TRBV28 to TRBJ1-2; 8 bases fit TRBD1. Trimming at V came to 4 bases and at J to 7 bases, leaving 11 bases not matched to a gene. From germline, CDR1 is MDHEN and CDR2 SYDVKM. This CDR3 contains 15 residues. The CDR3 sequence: CASSSGQGSRGGYTF. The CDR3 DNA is TGTGCCAGCAGTTCCGGACAGGGTTCTAGGGGTGGCTACACCTTC.

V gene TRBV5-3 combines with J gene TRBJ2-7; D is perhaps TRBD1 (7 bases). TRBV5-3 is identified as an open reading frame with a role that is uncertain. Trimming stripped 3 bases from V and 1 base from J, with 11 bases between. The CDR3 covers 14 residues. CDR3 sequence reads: CARSSGGISYEQYF. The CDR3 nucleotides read TGTGCCAGAAGCTCAGGGGGGATTTCCTACGAGCAGTACTTC.

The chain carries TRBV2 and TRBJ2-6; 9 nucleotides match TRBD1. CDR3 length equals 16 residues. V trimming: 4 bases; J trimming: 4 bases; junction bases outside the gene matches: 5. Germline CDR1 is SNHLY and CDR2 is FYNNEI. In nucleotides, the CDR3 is TGTGCCAGCAGTGGGTACAGGGGGCTCGGGGCCAACGTCCTGACTTTC. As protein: CASSGYRGLGANVLTF.

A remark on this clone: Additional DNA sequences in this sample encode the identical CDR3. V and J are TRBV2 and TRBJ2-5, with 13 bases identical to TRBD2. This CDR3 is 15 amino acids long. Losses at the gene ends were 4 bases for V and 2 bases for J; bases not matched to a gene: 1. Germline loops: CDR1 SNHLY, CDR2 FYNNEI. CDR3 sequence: CASSGTSGSQETQYF. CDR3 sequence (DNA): TGTGCCAGCAGTGGGACTAGCGGGAGTCAAGAGACCCAGTACTTC. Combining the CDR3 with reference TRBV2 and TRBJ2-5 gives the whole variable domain EPEVTQTPSHQVTQMGQEVILRCVPISNHLYFYWYRQILGQKVEFLVSFYNNEISEKSEIFDDQFSVERPDGSNFTLKIRSTKLEDSAMYFCASSGTSGSQETQYFGPGTRLLVL.

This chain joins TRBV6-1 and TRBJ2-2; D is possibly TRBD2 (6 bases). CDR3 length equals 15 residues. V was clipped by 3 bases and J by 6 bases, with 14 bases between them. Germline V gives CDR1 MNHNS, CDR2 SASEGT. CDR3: CASSDRETHAGELFF. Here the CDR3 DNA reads TGTGCCAGCAGTGATCGGGAGACTCACGCCGGGGAGCTGTTTTTT.

CDR3 nucleotides: TGCGCCAGCAGTGACTTCGGCCTAGCGGGGGGGTCGCAGTATTTT. Its protein product is CASSDFGLAGGSQYF. The chain has TRBV10-2 and TRBJ2-3, with 12 bases aligning to TRBD2. CDR1 is WSHSY and CDR2 is SAAADI in the germline V gene. The length of the CDR3 is 15 residues. V shed 3 bases and J 10 bases; nucleotides not matched to a gene: 8.

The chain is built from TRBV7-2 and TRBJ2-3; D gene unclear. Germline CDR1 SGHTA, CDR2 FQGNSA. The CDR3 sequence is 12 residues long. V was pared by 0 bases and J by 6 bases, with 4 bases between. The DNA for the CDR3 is TGTGCCAGCAGCTTAGCCCGGGATACGCAGTATTTT. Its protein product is CASSLARDTQYF. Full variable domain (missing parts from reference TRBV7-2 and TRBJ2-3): GAGVSQSPSNKVTEKGKDVELRCDPISGHTALYWYRQSLGQGLEFLIYFQGNSAPDKSGLPSDRFSAERTGGSVSTLTIQRTQQEDSAVYLCASSLARDTQYFGPGTRLTVL.

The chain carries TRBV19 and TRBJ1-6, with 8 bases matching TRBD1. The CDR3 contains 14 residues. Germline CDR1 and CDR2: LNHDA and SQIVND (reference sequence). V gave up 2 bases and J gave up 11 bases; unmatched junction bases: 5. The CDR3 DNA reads TGTGCCAGTAGTATATTGACAGGGGAGACACCCCTCCACTTT. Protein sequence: CASSILTGETPLHF. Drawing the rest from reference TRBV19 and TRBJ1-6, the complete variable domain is DGGITQSPKYLFRKEGQNVTLSCEQNLNHDAMYWYRQDPGQGLRLIYYSQIVNDFQKGDIAEGYSVSREKKESFPLTVTSAQKNPTAFYLCASSILTGETPLHFGNGTRLTVT.

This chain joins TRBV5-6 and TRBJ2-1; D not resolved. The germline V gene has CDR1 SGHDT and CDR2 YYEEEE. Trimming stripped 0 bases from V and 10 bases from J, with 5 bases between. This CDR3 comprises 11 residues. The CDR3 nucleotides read TGTGCCAGCAGCTTGGTCCGGGAGCAGTTCTTC. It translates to CASSLVREQFF.

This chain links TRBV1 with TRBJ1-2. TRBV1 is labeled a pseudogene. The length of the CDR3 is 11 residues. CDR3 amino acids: CTSITDYGYTF. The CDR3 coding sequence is TGCACCAGCATTACTGACTATGGCTACACCTTC.

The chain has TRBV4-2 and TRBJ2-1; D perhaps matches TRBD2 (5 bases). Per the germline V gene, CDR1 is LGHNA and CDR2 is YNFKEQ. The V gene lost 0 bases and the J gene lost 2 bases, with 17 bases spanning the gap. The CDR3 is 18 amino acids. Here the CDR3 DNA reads TGTGCCAGCAGCCAAGAGAGCCTAGCCGCAGGCCCCTACAATGAGCAGTTCTTC. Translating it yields CASSQESLAAGPYNEQFF.

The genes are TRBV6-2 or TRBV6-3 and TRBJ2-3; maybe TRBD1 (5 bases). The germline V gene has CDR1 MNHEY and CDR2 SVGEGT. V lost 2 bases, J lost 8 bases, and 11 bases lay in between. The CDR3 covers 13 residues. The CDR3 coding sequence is TGTGCCAGCAGTTACGGGGCAGCACCTACGCAGTATTTT. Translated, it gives CASSYGAAPTQYF.

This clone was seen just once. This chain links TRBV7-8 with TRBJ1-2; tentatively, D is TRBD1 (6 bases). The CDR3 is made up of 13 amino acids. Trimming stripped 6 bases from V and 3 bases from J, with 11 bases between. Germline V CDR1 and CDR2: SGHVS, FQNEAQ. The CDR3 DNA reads TGTGCCAGCAGTTCTCAGGGGTACTATGGCTACACCTTC. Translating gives CASSSQGYYGYTF. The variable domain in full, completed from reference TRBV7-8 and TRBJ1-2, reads GAGVSQSPRYKVAKRGQDVALRCDPISGHVSLFWYQQALGQGPEFLTYFQNEAQLDKSGLPSDRFFAERPEGSVSTLKIQRTQQEDSAVYLCASSSQGYYGYTFGSGTRLTVV.

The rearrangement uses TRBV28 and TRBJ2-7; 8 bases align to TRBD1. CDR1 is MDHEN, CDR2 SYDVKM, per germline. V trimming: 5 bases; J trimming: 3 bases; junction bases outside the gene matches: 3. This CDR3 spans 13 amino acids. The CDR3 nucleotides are TGTGCCAGCAGTCCCGGGACAGGCTACGAGCAGTACTTC. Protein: CASSPGTGYEQYF. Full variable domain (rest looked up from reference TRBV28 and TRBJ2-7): DVKVTQSSRYLVKRTGEKVFLECVQDMDHENMFWYRQDPGLGLRLIYFSYDVKMKEKGDIPEGYSVSREKKERFSLILESASTNQTSMYLCASSPGTGYEQYFGPGTRLTVT.

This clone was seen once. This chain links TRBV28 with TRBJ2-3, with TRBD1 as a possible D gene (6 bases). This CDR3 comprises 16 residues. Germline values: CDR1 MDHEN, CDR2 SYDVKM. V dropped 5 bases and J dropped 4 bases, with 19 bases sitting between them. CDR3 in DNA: TGTGCCAGCAGTCCTCAGGGGCTGGGTGGATCAGATACGCAGTATTTT. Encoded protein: CASSPQGLGGSDTQYF.

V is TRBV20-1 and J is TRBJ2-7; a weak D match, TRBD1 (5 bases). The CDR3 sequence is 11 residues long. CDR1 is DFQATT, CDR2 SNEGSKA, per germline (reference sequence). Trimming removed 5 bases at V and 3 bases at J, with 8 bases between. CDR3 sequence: CSAEQGYEQYF. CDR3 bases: TGCAGTGCTGAGCAGGGCTACGAGCAGTACTTC.

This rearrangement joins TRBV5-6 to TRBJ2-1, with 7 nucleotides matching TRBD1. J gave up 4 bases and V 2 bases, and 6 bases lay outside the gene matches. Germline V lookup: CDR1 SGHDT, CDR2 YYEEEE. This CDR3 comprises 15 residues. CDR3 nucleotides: TGTGCCAGCAGCTTATTACAGGGGTTGTACAATGAGCAGTTCTTC. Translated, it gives CASSLLQGLYNEQFF. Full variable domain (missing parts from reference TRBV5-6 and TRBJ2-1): DAGVTQSPTHLIKTRGQQVTLRCSPKSGHDTVSWYQQALGQGPQFIFQYYEEEERQRGNFPDRFSGHQFPNYSSELNVNALLLGDSALYLCASSLLQGLYNEQFFGPGTRLTVL.